This record covers a single TCR beta chain. CDR1 SGHDT and CDR2 YYEEEE come from the germline V gene. The length of the CDR3 is 15 residues. The ends were cut back, 4 bases at V and 7 bases at J, with 21 bases in the middle. Some clones are missing from TCRdb's copy, which holds only in-frame ones; the method was immunoSEQ multiplex PCR. This table holds roughly 16,000 clones, 60% to 85% found once. This sample is part of a study of somatic mutations in cytotoxic T cells in rheumatoid arthritis. At the level of the study: Right after diagnosis, and before any treatment had started, patient peripheral blood (about 27 ml EDTA) was drawn.

Sequenced input: CD8+ T cells sorted from blood. This chain uses TRBV5-6 with TRBJ2-7; D call uncertain. The clonotype comes from an adult with rheumatoid arthritis. The CDR3 sequence is CASSKPPYHYGEQYF. The CDR3 region has the DNA TGTGCCAGCAGCAAACCCCCCTACCACTACGGGGAGCAGTACTTC.